This T cell receptor beta chain stems from a study of T cell clones after liver transplantation. This CDR3 has 15 amino acids. Trimming left V 3 bases short and J 1 base short, with 14 bases between. Germline V gene lookup returns CDR1 SGHDT and CDR2 YYEEEE. Repertoires were generated with immunoSEQ multiplex PCR, while TCRdb's copy carries only in-frame clones and drops some. The sample comprises some 110,000 clones, about nine tenths of which are singletons, and roughly 0.83% rests with the top ten. The receptor's source is a human patient who received a liver transplant. Some T cells could come from the graft donor. The sample consisted of CD4+ T cells from blood, taken 12 months after liver transplant. The rearrangement uses TRBV5-6 and TRBJ2-7; D unclear. The CDR3: CASSSRRDASYEQYF. The CDR3 DNA reads TGTGCCAGCAGCTCAAGACGAGACGCTTCCTACGAGCAGTACTTC.